The 17 T cell receptor beta chains below come from one sample, sequenced in a study of blood T cell repertoires in COVID-19. Produced via immunoSEQ multiplex PCR; TCRdb's table is partial and in-frame only. The sample has approximately 140,000 clones; approximately 81% are singletons. The specimen was peripheral blood. The receptors here all came from a human donor in a cohort sampled during active COVID-19.

The rearrangement links TRBV5-6 to TRBJ1-1; 8 nucleotides match TRBD1. Germline V gene data show CDR1 as SGHDT and CDR2 as YYEEEE. With V trimmed by 4 bases and J by 1 base, 15 bases remained unmatched. The CDR3 has 18 amino acids. In DNA form, the CDR3 reads TGTGCCAGCAGCCCCTACCGCCGGACAGGGAAGGAGAACACTGAAGCTTTCTTT. It yields the protein CASSPYRRTGKENTEAFF. Using reference TRBV5-6 and TRBJ1-1 for the parts outside the CDR3, the full variable domain is DAGVTQSPTHLIKTRGQQVTLRCSPKSGHDTVSWYQQALGQGPQFIFQYYEEEERQRGNFPDRFSGHQFPNYSSELNVNALLLGDSALYLCASSPYRRTGKENTEAFFGQGTRLTVV.

This clone was detected once. The V call is TRBV4-2, the J call TRBJ1-1; tentatively, D is TRBD1 (5 bases). V lost 4 bases to trimming and J lost 5 bases, with 14 bases between them. The V gene's germline CDR1 is LGHNA and CDR2 YNFKEQ. The CDR3 contains 14 residues. In nucleotides, the CDR3 is TGTGCCAGCAGCCTTACTCAGGGTGCTACTGAAGCTTTCTTT. This gives the protein CASSLTQGATEAFF.

This clone was observed many times. The chain couples TRBV6-1 to TRBJ1-6; perhaps TRBD1 as D (5 bases). This CDR3 spans 18 amino acids. Deletions cut 3 bases from V and 10 bases from J, with 25 bases between. Germline-derived CDR1 and CDR2 are MNHNS and SASEGT. CDR3 amino acids: CASSDAPWRGRGRSPLHF. Written as DNA, the CDR3 is TGTGCCAGCAGTGACGCCCCGTGGAGGGGAAGAGGAAGGTCACCCCTCCACTTT.

V gene TRBV2 combines with J gene TRBJ1-5; 8 nucleotides align to TRBD1. The ends lost 6 bases at V and 3 bases at J; junction bases unmatched: 7. The CDR3 contains 15 residues. CDR1 SNHLY and CDR2 FYNNEI come from the germline V gene. CDR3 sequence (DNA): TGTGCCAGCAGAAGGACAGGGAACTTCAATCAGCCCCAGCATTTT. Protein product: CASRRTGNFNQPQHF.

The chain uses TRBV4-3 and TRBJ2-3; D not resolved. The V gene's germline CDR1 is LGHNA and CDR2 YSLEER. The CDR3 covers 15 residues. The V gene lost 1 base and the J gene lost 0 bases, with 8 bases spanning the gap. The CDR3 sequence: CASSQVRVSTDTQYF. CDR3 in DNA: TGCGCCAGCAGCCAAGTTCGGGTTAGCACAGATACGCAGTATTTT.

This clone has only a few counts. The V and J genes are TRBV28 and TRBJ1-5; D gene ambiguous. The germline V gene has CDR1 MDHEN and CDR2 SYDVKM. CDR3 length: 17 residues. V dropped 5 bases and J dropped 4 bases, with 21 bases sitting between them. CDR3 sequence reads: CASSLRPRQTLNQPQHF. DNA for the CDR3: TGTGCCAGCAGTCTCCGACCGCGGCAGACTCTAAATCAGCCCCAGCATTTT.

This clone has more than one count but fewer than ten. V gene TRBV9 combines with J gene TRBJ2-2, with a possible D match to TRBD2 (6 bases). Germline values: CDR1 SGDLS, CDR2 YYNGEE. V dropped 3 bases and J dropped 0 bases, with 9 bases sitting between them. The length of the CDR3 is 15 residues. As DNA, the CDR3 is TGTGCCAGCAGCGGCGGGGAATCGAACACCGGGGAGCTGTTTTTT. Translated, it gives CASSGGESNTGELFF.

V and J are TRBV12-5 and TRBJ1-2, with TRBD1 as a possible D gene (5 bases). The CDR3 runs 15 residues. Deletions cut 6 bases from V and 1 base from J, with 15 bases between. The germline V gene encodes CDR1 LGHNT and CDR2 FRNRAP. CDR3 sequence (DNA): TGTGCTAGTGGGCCCTCACAGGCGTTTAACTATGGCTACACCTTC. This codes for CASGPSQAFNYGYTF.

The CDR3 region is CASSLAGNQETQYF. The CDR3 DNA reads as TGCGCCAGCAGCTTAGCGGGGAACCAAGAGACCCAGTACTTC. The chain links TRBV5-1 to TRBJ2-5, with 7 bases matching TRBD2. The CDR3 contains 14 residues. Germline V CDR1 and CDR2: SGHRS, YFSETQ. Trimming at V came to 2 bases and at J to 0 bases, leaving 1 base not matched to a gene.

The chain combines TRBV5-6 with TRBJ1-1; D unclear. The length of the CDR3 is 14 residues. Trimming took 0 bases from V and 7 from J, leaving 13 bases between them. Germline CDR1 and CDR2: SGHDT and YYEEEE. DNA for the CDR3: TGTGCCAGCAGCTTGGCCGGCAGTACTAATGAAGCTTTCTTT. Protein sequence: CASSLAGSTNEAFF.

The chain couples TRBV27 to TRBJ2-6; 7 nucleotides agree with TRBD1. The germline V gene encodes CDR1 MNHEY and CDR2 SMNVEV (reference sequence). The CDR3 length is 17 residues. V lost 2 bases and J lost 0; bases outside the gene matches: 4. The CDR3 is CASSLTGEFSGANVLTF. CDR3 in DNA: TGTGCCAGCAGTTTAACAGGGGAATTCTCTGGGGCCAACGTCCTGACTTTC.

This chain joins TRBV30 and TRBJ1-3; maybe TRBD1 (5 bases). V shed 5 bases and J shed 4 bases, with 18 bases lying between them. From germline, CDR1 is GTSNPN and CDR2 SVGIG (reference sequence). The CDR3 extends over 15 amino acids. In DNA, the CDR3 is TGTGCCTGGGTGTTCATCGGGCCAGGGGGAAACACCATATATTTT. It encodes CAWVFIGPGGNTIYF.

The chain is built from TRBV9 and TRBJ2-2; 9 nucleotides align to TRBD2. CDR3 size: 15 residues. Per the germline V gene, CDR1 is SGDLS and CDR2 is YYNGEE. V trimming: 2 bases; J trimming: 6 bases; junction bases outside the gene matches: 5. The CDR3 reads CASSVGLAGSGELFF. CDR3 DNA sequence: TGTGCCAGCAGCGTTGGTCTAGCGGGGTCCGGGGAGCTGTTTTTT.

The chain couples TRBV4-3 to TRBJ1-2; TRBD1 matches at 7 bases. The V gene end was trimmed by 4 bases and the J gene end by 6 bases; junction bases not matched to a gene: 2. Germline values: CDR1 LGHNA, CDR2 YSLEER. The CDR3 consists of 12 residues. The CDR3 is CASSPGTDGYTF. The DNA of the CDR3 is TGCGCCAGCAGCCCAGGGACAGATGGCTACACCTTC.

V usage is TRBV11-2 and J usage is TRBJ2-3; 9 nucleotides line up with TRBD1. Unmatched junction bases numbered 8, after V lost 8 bases and J lost 5 bases. The CDR3 contains 14 residues. Germline V gives CDR1 SGHAT, CDR2 FQNNGV. The CDR3 nucleotides are TGTGCCAGCCGGGGGGACAGGGCGGGAGATACGCAGTATTTT. Encoded protein: CASRGDRAGDTQYF.

V is TRBV11-2 and J is TRBJ2-7; 11 nucleotides match TRBD1. This CDR3 contains 18 residues. Germline V gene sequence: CDR1 SGHAT, CDR2 FQNNGV. V gave up 1 base and J gave up 7 bases; unmatched junction bases: 15. The CDR3 reads CASSLARLDGTGGWEQYF. The DNA of the CDR3 is TGTGCCAGCAGCTTAGCAAGATTGGATGGGACAGGGGGTTGGGAGCAGTACTTC.

The rearrangement links TRBV6-5 to TRBJ2-5, with D maybe TRBD2 (5 bases). CDR1 and CDR2 from the germline V gene are MNHEY and SVGAGI. The CDR3 extends over 15 amino acids. The germline V and J ends were trimmed by 0 bases and 5 bases, with 13 bases remaining between them. CDR3 nucleotide sequence: TGTGCCAGCAGTTACTCCCGGGAAGGCGGGGAGACCCAGTACTTC. Translating gives CASSYSREGGETQYF.